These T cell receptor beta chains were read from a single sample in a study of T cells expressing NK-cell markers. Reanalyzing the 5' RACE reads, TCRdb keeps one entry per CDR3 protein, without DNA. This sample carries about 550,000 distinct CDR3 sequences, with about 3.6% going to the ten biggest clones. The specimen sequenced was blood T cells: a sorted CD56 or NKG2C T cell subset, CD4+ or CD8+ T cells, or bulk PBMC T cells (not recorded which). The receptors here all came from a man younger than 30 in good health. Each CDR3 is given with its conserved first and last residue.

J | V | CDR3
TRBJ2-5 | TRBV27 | CASSLSPPLGAQETQYF
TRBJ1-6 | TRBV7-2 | CASSTAHGAPNSPLHF
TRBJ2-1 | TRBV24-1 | CATSDSDSGKHEQFF
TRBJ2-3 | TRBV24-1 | CATGPGQNTDTQYF
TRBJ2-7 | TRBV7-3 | CASSLTPSSYEQYF
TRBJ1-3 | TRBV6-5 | CASSYARGSGNTIYF
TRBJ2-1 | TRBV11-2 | CASTPLAGGDSEQFF
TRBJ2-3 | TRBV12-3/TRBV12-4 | CASSFSSMGTDTQYF
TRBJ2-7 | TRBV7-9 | CASSLHKREAEQYF
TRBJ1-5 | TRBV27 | CASSLSGGLSNQPQHF
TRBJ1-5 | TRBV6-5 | CASSPNRGPNQPQHF
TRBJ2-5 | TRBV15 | CATSRELSGWETQYF